Described below is a single T cell receptor (beta chain) sequence and its context. This specimen belongs to a study of blood T cell repertoires in COVID-19. Study information: Acute and convalescent COVID-19 samples came from the United States, Italy and Spain. T cells, B-cell-depleted T cells, or PBMCs provided the cDNA or gDNA that served as material.

The germline V gene encodes CDR1 LNHDA and CDR2 SQIVND (reference sequence). After removal of 5 bases from V and 2 bases from J, the junction contained 12 bases not matched to a gene. This CDR3 contains 17 residues. In the original processing: Cell counts per sample came from amplifying reference gene primers. The table came from immunoSEQ multiplex PCR; TCRdb's copy has only in-frame clones and leaves some out. That table supplies the V and J calls and clone size; D and trimming were determined from the DNA. The table has roughly 150,000 clones, approximately 90% seen once. V is TRBV19 and J is TRBJ2-4, with 7 positions matching TRBD1. Sample: peripheral blood. The TCR originated in a woman aged 70-85 years with acute or convalescent COVID-19. The CDR3 coding sequence is TGTGCCAGTAGTCCCTCGGACAGGTCGGCGACCAAAAACATTCAGTACTTC. Translating it yields CASSPSDRSATKNIQYF.